The text below deals with one T cell receptor (beta chain). The specificity of this receptor is unknown. Base qualities were left out, and no much larger clone turns up one base away. These data come from a study of cytomegalovirus exposure and HLA in healthy donors (dated by TCRdb to 2016 to 2017). In terms of the full investigation: An earlier analysis of fewer than 750 of the donors reported 250 to 350 Gb of sequence data and roughly 120 million unique TCR beta sequences obtained from around 170 million T cells. Donor age, sex, ethnicity and CMV serostatus were compiled together with the repertoire data. Across about 380 genotyped donors of the cohort, an average of roughly 230,000 unique TCR beta nucleotide sequences per donor were sequenced, and 15% to 20% of those sequences were non-productive. Rather than drawing on any new phenotypic data, the later analysis identified candidate immune exposures from TCR beta sequences and the way those sequences occurred across donors. The number of typed donors differed by locus: 629-630 for A, B, C, DRB1 and DQB1; 500 to 550 for DQA1; some 590 for DPA1; and around 490 for DPB1. The study aimed to test whether cataloging public T cell receptors could reveal signatures of past pathogen exposure. Five DR-DQ haplotypes were treated as single units for association and clustering because of strong linkage in the cohort. Of the roughly 410 genotyped donors, approximately 81% were placed in the genetic ancestry cluster associated with self-reported Caucasian donors. The T cell repertoires of 670 or so subjects were profiled by immunosequencing and related to cytomegalovirus serostatus. Both class I and class II loci were covered by HLA typing, at four-digit resolution. All discovery cohort repertoires had been generated using a single sequencing platform. Genome-wide SNP genotypes for about 55% of the roughly 670 donors were used in a later genetic analysis, which treated that subset as a discovery cohort. In a later analysis, previously published TCR beta repertoires from more than 500 donors were re-analyzed and high-resolution HLA genotyping was added so that TCR occurrence patterns could be studied. An early release that covered about 600 HLA-typed donors contained approximately 320 gigabases of sequencing data and roughly 84 million unique TCR sequences. A separate validation cohort of some 130 different subjects was used in addition to the approximately 700-subject first cohort. An earlier analysis of several hundred of the donors used high-throughput TCR beta sequencing to judge whether each TCR beta V gene segment behaved as functional or pseudogenic. To predict cytomegalovirus infection status, the study combined high-throughput TCR immunosequencing, statistical association of individual TCRs with disease status, and machine learning. Overall results and qualifications from the work: Immune exposure information for the cohort was limited to CMV serostatus. Compared with the 666-donor mean, donors in an Asian-associated ancestry cluster had fewer N-insertions in productive TCRs, according to a later genetic analysis. In a later analysis, TCR association rates were found to vary across HLA loci, with the most associated TCRs seen for DRB1 alleles and the fewest for HLA-C alleles. Some IMGT-functional V segments, including TRBV6-2 and TRBV6-3, could not be told apart with the 87-base-pair reads, so those segments were excluded. An association between a missense DCLRE1C variant and V-gene and J-gene trimming of TCR beta chains was found in a later genetic analysis and replicated in an independent cohort. A cluster of highly shared sequence variants was judged likely to be a technical artifact of the sequencing pipeline. According to a later analysis, parvovirus B19, influenza, CMV and Epstein-Barr virus appeared linked to several top co-occurrence clusters. In vitro tests confirmed that a few of the cytomegalovirus-associated TCR beta chains recognize cytomegalovirus antigens. Roughly uniform sequencing depth across donors was assumed in presence/absence analyses, although this assumption may not hold. A further reported finding was that TCR beta sequences accurately predicted the HLA-A and HLA-B alleles for most subjects in the first cohort. The study listed 164 TCR beta chains as associated with cytomegalovirus. In a later analysis, HLA-associated TCR beta chains showed more clonal expansion and lower generation probabilities than non-associated chains that were equally common. Cytomegalovirus status was reported to be diagnosed by the classifier with high specificity and sensitivity in both the original and validation cohorts. Most CMV-associated TCR beta chains appeared to be HLA-restricted in a later analysis, and the HLA associations seemed to be driven largely by CMV exposure. Because HLA typing was unavailable for some donors at each locus, only the typed subset was used in association tests. Because counts were too low, approximately 18 rarely observed V segments, including chromosome 9 orphons, were excluded from the earlier analysis of fewer than 650 of the donors. At a false discovery rate of 0.05, a later analysis linked some 18,000 TCR beta sequences to specific HLA alleles. In an earlier analysis of about 540 of the donors, most TCR beta V segments were observed in productive rearrangements about 90% or about 30% of the time, broadly matching IMGT annotations. The authors suggested that the approach could potentially be extended to other disease states and immunological phenotypes. The cohort was sequenced for TCR beta chains only, and without alpha or paired-chain data the features that could be detected were limited. Most TCR sequences were observed very rarely across donors, whereas some public TCRs were present in many individuals. When HLA alleles, especially DR and DQ, strongly co-occurred, attributing TCR associations to individual alleles was difficult. Linkage disequilibrium might explain the correlated functional status among segregating V segments, but an unknown experimental factor could not be ruled out.

The library relied on the immunoSEQ multiplex PCR assay. A mixture of 60 forward primers for TCR Vbeta segments and 13 reverse primers for TCR Jbeta segments was used in the multiplex PCR. Amplification of the CDR3 region of rearranged TCR beta genes was performed with a multiplex PCR assay on genomic DNA. The Illumina HiSeq System was used to sequence the amplified TCR beta libraries as 87-base-pair reads. The study's own analysis went as follows. A later analysis counted 65 million to 90 million unique TCR beta chains across the 700 or so repertoires, and some 11 million of these chains were shared by at least two donors. Raw reads were error-corrected and collapsed into unique sequences with a nearest-neighbor algorithm that merged closely related sequences to remove PCR and sequencing errors. CDR3 sequences were aligned to IMGT reference sequences to assign V, D and J gene segments. Each retained sequence needed at least a six-nucleotide match to both a V gene segment and a J gene segment. Rearrangements were classified as productive when the CDR3 lacked stop codons and remained in frame with V and J, and all other rearrangements were classified as non-productive. Following IMGT convention, CDR3 was defined as the stretch from the second conserved V-encoded cysteine to the conserved J-encoded phenylalanine. The earlier analysis of 500 to 750 of the donors excluded any sequence lacking an unambiguous match to a single V gene segment. An earlier analysis of about 600 of the donors called V segments functional above 56.7% productive rearrangements and segregating when the between-donor standard deviation exceeded 5%. A statistical classification framework was developed to diagnose cytomegalovirus status using the catalog of TCR beta chain sequences. A later analysis assigned V and J genes by comparing TCR nucleotide sequences with IMGT/GENE-DB human TR gene sequences. Using the TCRdist pipeline, a later analysis assigned CDR3 sequences along with most-parsimonious VDJ recombination scenarios. In a later analysis, every TCR beta chain was defined by the combination of its CDR3 amino acid sequence and its V-gene family, and reads without a unique V-gene family were dropped. A later analysis removed roughly 590 highly shared, low-generation-probability nucleotide sequences to deal with suspected cross-contamination and a sequencing artifact. A later analysis calculated a clonal expansion index for each public chain from normalized within-repertoire ranks of inferred template counts. In a later analysis, generation probabilities were computed using a VDJ recombination model fitted to out-of-frame rearrangements, and the results were checked against IGoR. In a later analysis, hypergeometric tests were used to score TCR-TCR, TCR-HLA and TCR-CMV co-occurrence, with a repertoire-size bias correction applied to TCR pairs. False discovery rates were estimated in a later analysis by permuting HLA or CMV assignments 20 times. A later analysis grouped co-occurring TCRs with DBSCAN, adding TCRdist sequence similarity when clustering within HLA-allele-positive subsets. Repertoires with fewer than 30,000 or more than 120,000 public chains, plus five repertoires with anomalous nucleotide sharing, were excluded from co-occurrence clustering. TCRdb took over this immuneACCESS table, retaining in-frame rearrangements with V and J assigned. Such tables are incomplete; in checked studies, under half of the missing clones stem from an unresolved V gene, and the remainder is unexplained. V, J and clone size derive from that table, while D and trimming were established from the DNA sequence. Within this sample are 64,000 or so clones, with approximately 63% of them counted one time only. The top ten clones comprise around a tenth of the sample.

Trimming accounts for 4 bases at V and 7 bases at J, while the number of junction bases matched to no gene is 12. For CDR1 and CDR2, the germline V gene lists LGHNA and YSLEER. The CDR3, from cysteine to phenylalanine, totals 17 residues. Solely the CDR3 DNA is kept, with 51 bases framed from the first base. The cohort comprised around 690 healthy bone marrow donors. At the time of sampling, all cohort members were nominally healthy, though unrecorded immune exposures were likely present. The donor tested CMV seropositive and was one of the 289 seropositive cohort members. Each donor provided a peripheral blood sample, and peripheral blood mononuclear cells were used for TCR beta sequencing. The Qiagen DNeasy Blood Extraction Kit was used to extract genomic DNA from the blood cell samples.

Sequenced input: PBMCs. The chain employs TRBV4-3 and TRBJ2-2, and TRBD1 aligns with 10 junction nucleotides. This receptor was taken from a woman aged 45-60 years in good health and CMV-seropositive. The CDR3 protein sequence reads: CASSRQGANLGRGELFF. Read as DNA, the sequence is TGCGCCAGCAGCCGACAGGGGGCGAATTTAGGTCGCGGGGAGCTGTTTTTT.